This T cell receptor beta chain was sequenced during a study of tumor and adjacent non-tumor tissue in lung cancer. Turning to the study itself: Each sample yielded around 4 million productive TCRbeta reads on average.

On this clonotype: Its antigen is currently unknown. At one boundary the junction diverges from the germline segment, which might be a read error.

Points from the study as a whole: Shorter survival was associated with higher TCR diversity in tumors.

The CDR3 runs 15 residues. Germline assignment: CDR1 MNHEY and CDR2 SVGEGT. The library came from three nested PCR rounds adapted from ARM-PCR protocols. TCRdb fed the multiplex PCR reads into MiXCR, producing one record per CDR3 protein. The sample has about 78,000 distinct CDR3 sequences; around 86% are singletons. No cell sorting was done before RNA was extracted from the tissue. The chain carries TRBV6-2 or TRBV6-3 and TRBJ2-1; TRBD2 agrees at 8 bases. The specimen sequenced was lung tumor tissue. The TCR sequence derives from a woman between 50 and 59 years old with non-small cell lung cancer. The CDR3: CASRPSGSTVREQLF. The CDR3 DNA reads as TGTGCCAGCAGGCCTAGCGGGTCTACCGTCAGAGAGCAGTTATTC.